This section outlines one T cell receptor beta chain sequence together with its context. Its specificity is unknown. CDR3 regions of TCR beta were amplified from RNA transcripts. HTBI-primed first-round RT-PCR preceded second-round multiplex PCR. One entry per CDR3 protein, called by TCRdb with MiXCR from the multiplex PCR reads. The data contain 300,000 to 350,000 distinct CDR3 sequences, 17% of them seen just once; the ten biggest clones take up about 12%. These data originate in a study of Graves' ophthalmopathy and Graves' hyperthyroidism. General study results and limits: Blood samples also showed most expanded thyroid clonotypes exceeding 0.001 frequency.

The germline V gene has CDR1 DFQATT and CDR2 SNEGSKA (reference sequence). This CDR3 is built from 14 residues. Trimming at V came to 3 bases and at J to 4 bases, leaving 7 bases not matched to a gene. The TCR comes from an adult man with Graves' ophthalmopathy. The sequencing input was peripheral blood. The V gene is TRBV20-1, the J gene TRBJ2-7; 9 bases match TRBD1. The CDR3 coding sequence is TGCAGTGCTAGCCGGGACAGGGACTGGTACGAGCAGTACTTC. Translation: CSASRDRDWYEQYF.